This section outlines one T cell receptor (beta chain) sequence together with its context. This entry is derived from a study of shared clonotypes between healthy human individuals. Cells designated naive CD8 were CD45RO-negative and were positively selected for CCR7, with terminally differentiated effector memory CD45RA+ cells excluded. Germline assignment: CDR1 MGHRA and CDR2 YSYEKL. This CDR3 is 18 amino acids long. Deletions cut 1 base from V and 1 base from J, with 20 bases between. Data came from immunoSEQ multiplex PCR; TCRdb stores just in-frame clones and leaves some out. Among approximately 720,000 clones listed, 92% were seen once.

The clonotype was recovered from a man under 40 in good health. The specimen was naive CD8+ T cells sorted from blood. The V gene is TRBV4-1, the J gene TRBJ2-7; tentatively, D is TRBD1 or TRBD2 (5 bases each). CDR3: CASSQAIFSGGRSYEQYF. CDR3 sequence (DNA): TGCGCCAGCAGCCAAGCCATCTTCAGTGGGGGACGGTCCTACGAGCAGTACTTC.